This T cell receptor beta chain is drawn from a study of shared clonotypes between healthy human individuals. Whole-study context: The donor pool was made up of a couple of women and three men aged 18 to 49.

After removal of 1 base from V and 6 bases from J, the junction contained 15 bases not matched to a gene. Germline V gives CDR1 SGHAT, CDR2 FQNNGV. The CDR3 consists of 18 residues. Libraries were prepared by immunoSEQ multiplex PCR; TCRdb keeps only in-frame clonotypes and omits some of them. Of around 700,000 clones listed, approximately 90% are singletons. CD45RO-negative cells were positively selected for CCR7, leaving out terminally differentiated effector memory CD45RA+ cells. The chain joins TRBV11-2 to TRBJ2-7, with 10 bases fitting TRBD1. The origin of this receptor is a man younger than 45 in good health. Sequencing used naive CD8+ T cells sorted from blood. The CDR3 DNA reads as TGTGCCAGCAGCTTAGTTCAATTGACCGGGACAGGGGCCGGCGAGCAGTACTTC. It translates to CASSLVQLTGTGAGEQYF.